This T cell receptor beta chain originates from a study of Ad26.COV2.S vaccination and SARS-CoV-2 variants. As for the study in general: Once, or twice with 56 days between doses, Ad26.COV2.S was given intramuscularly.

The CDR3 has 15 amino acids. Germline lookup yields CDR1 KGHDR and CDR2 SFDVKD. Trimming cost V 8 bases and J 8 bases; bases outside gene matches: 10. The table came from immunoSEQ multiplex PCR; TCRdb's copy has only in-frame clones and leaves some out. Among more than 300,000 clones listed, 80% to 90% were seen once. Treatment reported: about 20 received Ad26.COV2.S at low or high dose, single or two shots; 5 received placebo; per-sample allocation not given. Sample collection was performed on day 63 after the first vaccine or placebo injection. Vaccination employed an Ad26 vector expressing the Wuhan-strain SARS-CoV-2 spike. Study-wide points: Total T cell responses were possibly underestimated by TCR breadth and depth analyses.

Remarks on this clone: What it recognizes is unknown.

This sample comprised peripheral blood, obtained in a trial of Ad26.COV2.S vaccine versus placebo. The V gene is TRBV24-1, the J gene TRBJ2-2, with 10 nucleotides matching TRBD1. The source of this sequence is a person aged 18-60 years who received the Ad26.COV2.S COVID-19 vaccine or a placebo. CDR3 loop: CATNPGQGDSGELFF. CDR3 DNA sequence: TGTGCCACCAACCCTGGACAGGGGGATTCAGGGGAGCTGTTTTTT.